The 25 T cell receptor beta chains below all came from one sample that was sequenced in a study of blood T cell repertoires in COVID-19. Assay: immunoSEQ multiplex PCR; the TCRdb copy retains only in-frame clones and omits some. The sample yields around 190,000 clones, 76% seen once. Sequenced input: peripheral blood. These receptors came from a woman aged 45-65 years with active or convalescent COVID-19.

This sequence joins TRBV20-1 and TRBJ1-2; 9 nucleotides agree with TRBD1. The CDR3 length is 12 residues. CDR1 is DFQATT and CDR2 is SNEGSKA in the germline V gene (reference sequence). Germline trimming cut 3 bases from V and 7 bases from J; bases unmatched to any gene: 3. The CDR3 loop is CSASGQGIGYTF. CDR3 bases: TGCAGTGCTAGTGGACAGGGGATTGGCTACACCTTC.

V gene TRBV7-2 combines with J gene TRBJ1-6; TRBD1 is a possible D gene (6 bases). Looked up from germline, CDR1 is SGHTA and CDR2 is FQGNSA. The germline V and J ends were trimmed by 0 bases and 10 bases, with 16 bases remaining between them. The CDR3 loop spans 16 amino acids. The CDR3 DNA is TGTGCCAGCAGCTTAGCGTTGGCAGGGGTTGGCTCACCCCTCCACTTT. Translated, it gives CASSLALAGVGSPLHF. The variable domain in full, with the rest retrieved from reference TRBV7-2 and TRBJ1-6, is GAGVSQSPSNKVTEKGKDVELRCDPISGHTALYWYRQSLGQGLEFLIYFQGNSAPDKSGLPSDRFSAERTGGSVSTLTIQRTQQEDSAVYLCASSLALAGVGSPLHFGNGTRLTVT.

The chain links TRBV30 to TRBJ1-3, with D unresolved. CDR3 length equals 15 residues. CDR1 GTSNPN and CDR2 SVGIG come from the germline V gene (reference sequence). V lost 0 bases and J lost 0, with 9 bases in between. The CDR3 region has the DNA TGTGCCTGGAGTGTAACAGACCGCTCTGGAAACACCATATATTTT. Residues: CAWSVTDRSGNTIYF. Filled out from reference TRBV30 and TRBJ1-3, the complete variable domain reads SQTIHQWPATLVQPVGSPLSLECTVEGTSNPNLYWYRQAAGRGLQLLFYSVGIGQISSEVPQNLSASRPQDRQFILSSKKLLLSDSGFYLCAWSVTDRSGNTIYFGEGSWLTVV.

The chain is built from TRBV4-1 and TRBJ2-1, with 11 bases aligning to TRBD2. V gave up 0 bases and J gave up 3 bases; unmatched junction bases: 7. There are 18 residues in the CDR3. Per germline, CDR1 MGHRA and CDR2 YSYEKL. The CDR3 spells CASSQDPGTSGHYNEQFF. CDR3 nucleotide sequence: TGCGCCAGCAGCCAAGATCCCGGGACTAGCGGACACTACAATGAGCAGTTCTTC.

The genes are TRBV6-5 and TRBJ1-1, with D maybe TRBD1 (5 bases). V was clipped by 3 bases and J by 5 bases, with 13 bases between them. CDR3 length: 14 amino acids. Germline-derived CDR1 and CDR2 are MNHEY and SVGAGI. DNA of the CDR3: TGTGCCAGCAGTTATGACGGGGGAAGGACTGAAGCTTTCTTT. Translation gives CASSYDGGRTEAFF.

The chain couples TRBV18 to TRBJ1-1, with 11 nucleotides matching TRBD1. This CDR3 contains 15 residues. Germline V gene sequence: CDR1 KGHSH, CDR2 LQKENI. The V and J ends lost 6 bases and 7 bases, in that order; junction bases with no gene match: 10. In DNA form, the CDR3 reads TGTGCCAGCTCGCTCGGGACAGGGGGAATGAGTGAAGCTTTCTTT. Translated: CASSLGTGGMSEAFF.

A few counts support this clone. This chain uses TRBV7-2 with TRBJ1-1, with D possibly matching TRBD1 (5 bases). The CDR3 runs to 17 residues. Trimming took 2 bases from V and 0 from J, leaving 16 bases between them. Germline CDR1 is SGHTA and CDR2 is FQGNSA. CDR3 region: CASSLPTRTGVNTEAFF. In DNA form, the CDR3 reads TGTGCCAGCAGCTTACCTACCAGAACAGGTGTGAACACTGAAGCTTTCTTT.

V usage is TRBV19 and J usage is TRBJ1-2; D is perhaps TRBD1 (5 bases). This CDR3 comprises 13 residues. Trimming took off 4 bases at V and 8 bases at J, with 14 bases between the two ends. The germline CDR1 and CDR2 sequences are LNHDA and SQIVND (reference sequence). The CDR3 nucleotides are TGTGCCAGTAGTACGACAGCTTTCGGCGGCTACACCTTC. Protein: CASSTTAFGGYTF.

CDR3 sequence reads: CASSLIAGSYNEQFF. CDR3 nucleotides: TGTGCCAGCAGCTTAATAGCGGGTTCCTACAATGAGCAGTTCTTC. This rearrangement joins TRBV7-3 to TRBJ2-1, with TRBD2 identical over 7 bases. J gave up 1 base and V 1 base, and 1 base lay outside the gene matches. The CDR3 loop spans 15 amino acids. Germline V gene data show CDR1 as SGHTA and CDR2 as FQGTGA.

The gene calls are TRBV6-2 or TRBV6-3 and TRBJ1-1; perhaps TRBD1 as D (5 bases). The CDR3 covers 15 residues. V dropped 0 bases and J dropped 4 bases, with 12 bases sitting between them. From germline, CDR1 is MNHEY and CDR2 SVGEGT. CDR3 sequence: CASSYSGGWGTEAFF. CDR3 bases: TGTGCCAGCAGTTACTCCGGGGGTTGGGGCACTGAAGCTTTCTTT.

The chain has TRBV6-5 and TRBJ2-7; TRBD2 aligns across 12 bases. The CDR3 has 15 amino acids. The ends lost 8 bases at V and 4 bases at J; junction bases unmatched: 9. Looked up from germline, CDR1 is MNHEY and CDR2 is SVGAGI. The CDR3 loop is CASCPSTSGGYEQYF. In DNA, the CDR3 is TGTGCCAGCTGTCCCTCGACTAGCGGGGGTTACGAGCAGTACTTC.

The chain recombines TRBV7-3 with TRBJ1-1; 9 bases align to TRBD1. The CDR3 is made up of 15 amino acids. CDR1 is SGHTA and CDR2 is FQGTGA in the germline V gene. With 3 bases clipped from V and 4 bases from J, the junction kept 6 bases outside the gene matches. In nucleotides, the CDR3 is TGTGCCAGCAGCTTGGACGGGACAGGGATCACTGAAGCTTTCTTT. Amino acid sequence: CASSLDGTGITEAFF.

The rearrangement links TRBV6-5 to TRBJ2-1; TRBD1 might be the D (7 bases). V was trimmed by 6 bases and J by 0 bases, leaving 12 bases between them. Germline loops: CDR1 MNHEY, CDR2 SVGAGI. This CDR3 contains 15 residues. The CDR3 nucleotides are TGTGCCAGCAGCCGCGGGACAGCCTCCTACAATGAGCAGTTCTTC. This translates into CASSRGTASYNEQFF.

This rearrangement joins TRBV29-1 to TRBJ1-3; no firm D call. Germline V CDR1 and CDR2: SQVTM, ANQGSEA. The V gene lost 7 bases and the J gene lost 0 bases, with 22 bases spanning the gap. The CDR3 loop spans 17 amino acids. CDR3 sequence reads: CSARIPNRENSGNTIYF. In DNA form, the CDR3 reads TGCAGCGCCCGTATACCCAACAGAGAGAACTCTGGAAACACCATATATTTT.

J is TRBJ1-2 and V is TRBV28, with D possibly being TRBD1 (5 bases). This CDR3 contains 11 residues. Per germline, CDR1 MDHEN and CDR2 SYDVKM. V lost 4 bases and J lost 6, with 6 bases in between. The CDR3 sequence is CASSYRNGYTF. The CDR3 DNA is TGTGCCAGCAGTTACAGGAATGGCTACACCTTC.

The V call is TRBV11-2, the J call TRBJ2-1; maybe TRBD2 (5 bases). Looked up from germline, CDR1 is SGHAT and CDR2 is FQNNGV. V was cut by 0 bases and J by 7 bases, with 7 bases left in between. This CDR3 has 13 amino acids. CDR3 sequence reads: CASSLDTGNEQFF. CDR3 nucleotides: TGTGCCAGCAGCTTAGATACGGGAAATGAGCAGTTCTTC.

This chain connects TRBV15 to TRBJ1-2; D ambiguous. V shed 0 bases and J shed 7 bases, with 6 bases lying between them. This CDR3 is 12 amino acids long. Germline loops: CDR1 LNHNV, CDR2 YYDKDF (reference sequence). CDR3 amino acids: CATSRDLSGYTF. As DNA, the CDR3 is TGTGCCACCAGCAGAGATCTGAGTGGCTACACCTTC.

The chain recombines TRBV30 with TRBJ1-2, with 7 bases matching TRBD1. The germline V gene encodes CDR1 GTSNPN and CDR2 SVGIG (reference sequence). This CDR3 has 14 residues. Unmatched junction bases numbered 4, after V lost 2 bases and J lost 1 base. The CDR3 coding sequence is TGTGCCTGGAGTCCGACAGGGTATAACTATGGCTACACCTTC. Translation: CAWSPTGYNYGYTF. Variable domain in full (rest from reference TRBV30 and TRBJ1-2): SQTIHQWPATLVQPVGSPLSLECTVEGTSNPNLYWYRQAAGRGLQLLFYSVGIGQISSEVPQNLSASRPQDRQFILSSKKLLLSDSGFYLCAWSPTGYNYGYTFGSGTRLTVV.

This chain uses TRBV28 with TRBJ1-6; D call uncertain. The CDR3 spans 14 residues. Trimming took off 5 bases at V and 12 bases at J, with 17 bases between the two ends. Germline lookup yields CDR1 MDHEN and CDR2 SYDVKM. DNA of the CDR3: TGTGCCAGCAGTCCTGACGGGGTTAGTAGACCCCTCCACTTT. It encodes CASSPDGVSRPLHF.

The chain has TRBV19 and TRBJ1-2; the D is unclear. V was pared by 1 base and J by 0 bases, with 6 bases between. Germline loops: CDR1 LNHDA, CDR2 SQIVND (reference sequence). The CDR3 consists of 14 residues. CDR3 nucleotides: TGTGCCAGTAGTATAGTAGCGGCTAACTATGGCTACACCTTC. As protein: CASSIVAANYGYTF.

The rearrangement links TRBV5-6 to TRBJ2-5; TRBD2 aligns across 7 bases. This CDR3 is built from 15 residues. Germline trimming cut 1 base from V and 5 bases from J; bases unmatched to any gene: 8. Looked up from germline, CDR1 is SGHDT and CDR2 is YYEEEE. Here the CDR3 DNA reads TGTGCCAGCAGCTTGTGGGGGGGGGTCGAGGAGACCCAGTACTTC. This gives the protein CASSLWGGVEETQYF. Full variable domain (remainder filled in from reference TRBV5-6 and TRBJ2-5): DAGVTQSPTHLIKTRGQQVTLRCSPKSGHDTVSWYQQALGQGPQFIFQYYEEEERQRGNFPDRFSGHQFPNYSSELNVNALLLGDSALYLCASSLWGGVEETQYFGPGTRLLVL.

V is TRBV28 and J is TRBJ1-1; possible D gene TRBD1, 5 bases. The CDR3 is 14 amino acids. Germline CDR1 reads MDHEN; CDR2 reads SYDVKM. The germline V and J ends were trimmed by 6 bases and 0 bases, with 11 bases remaining between them. CDR3 in DNA: TGTGCCAGCAGCCCCGGAGGGGTGAACACTGAAGCTTTCTTT. This translates into CASSPGGVNTEAFF. The variable domain in full, completed from reference TRBV28 and TRBJ1-1, reads DVKVTQSSRYLVKRTGEKVFLECVQDMDHENMFWYRQDPGLGLRLIYFSYDVKMKEKGDIPEGYSVSREKKERFSLILESASTNQTSMYLCASSPGGVNTEAFFGQGTRLTVV.

J is TRBJ2-7 and V is TRBV3-1 (or the pseudogene TRBV3-2); no firm D call. V gave up 2 bases and J gave up 2 bases, with 10 bases separating them. This CDR3 contains 14 residues. Germline-derived CDR1 and CDR2 are LGHDT and YNNKEL (reference sequence). The CDR3, as DNA: TGTGCCAGCAGCCAAACACAGCCCCCCTACGAGCAGTACTTC. It is translated as CASSQTQPPYEQYF.

This chain connects TRBV5-1 to TRBJ1-4, with TRBD1 matching over 7 bases. This CDR3 is 16 amino acids long. Looked up from germline, CDR1 is SGHRS and CDR2 is YFSETQ. V dropped 0 bases and J dropped 8; count of bases not matched to a gene: 10. CDR3 DNA sequence: TGCGCCAGCAGCTTGGACCGAGGGGGCTGGGGGGAAAAACTGTTTTTT. It is translated as CASSLDRGGWGEKLFF. The full variable domain, completed using reference TRBV5-1 and TRBJ1-4, is KAGVTQTPRYLIKTRGQQVTLSCSPISGHRSVSWYQQTPGQGLQFLFEYFSETQRNKGNFPGRFSGRQFSNSRSEMNVSTLELGDSALYLCASSLDRGGWGEKLFFGSGTQLSVL.

The CDR3 nucleotides read TGCGCCAGCAGCACATGGACTAGCGGGTCGAGCACAGATACGCAGTATTTT. Translating gives CASSTWTSGSSTDTQYF. This sequence joins TRBV5-1 and TRBJ2-3; 11 bases align to TRBD2. With V trimmed by 4 bases and J by 0 bases, 7 bases remained unmatched. From germline, CDR1 is SGHRS and CDR2 YFSETQ. The CDR3 is 17 amino acids. The full variable domain, completed using reference TRBV5-1 and TRBJ2-3, is KAGVTQTPRYLIKTRGQQVTLSCSPISGHRSVSWYQQTPGQGLQFLFEYFSETQRNKGNFPGRFSGRQFSNSRSEMNVSTLELGDSALYLCASSTWTSGSSTDTQYFGPGTRLTVL.